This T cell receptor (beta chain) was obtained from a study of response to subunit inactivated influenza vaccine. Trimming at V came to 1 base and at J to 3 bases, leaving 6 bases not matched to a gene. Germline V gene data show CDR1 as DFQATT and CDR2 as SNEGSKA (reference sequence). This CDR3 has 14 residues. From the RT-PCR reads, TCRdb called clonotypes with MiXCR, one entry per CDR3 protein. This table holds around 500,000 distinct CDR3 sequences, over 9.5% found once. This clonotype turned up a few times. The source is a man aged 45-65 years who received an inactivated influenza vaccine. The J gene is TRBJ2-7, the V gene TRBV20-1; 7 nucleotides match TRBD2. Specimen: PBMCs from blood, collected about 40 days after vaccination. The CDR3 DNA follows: TGCAGTGCTAGAGGTGGGACTAACTACTACGAGCAGTACTTC. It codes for CSARGGTNYYEQYF.